What follows are 8 T cell receptor beta chains derived from one specimen sequenced in a study of molecular identifiers for immune sequencing clone quantification. TCRdb re-called the PCR reads with MiXCR, one entry per CDR3 protein. The data show 400,000 to 600,000 distinct CDR3 sequences, around 25% seen once. The material sequenced was naive CD8+ T cells from blood, with Jurkat cell RNA spiked in. The subset is: FACS-sorted CD8+CD4-CCR7+CD45RA+ naive T cells. The receptors originated from a human donor in good health. Some libraries in this study had Jurkat cell RNA spiked in.

This clonotype was counted ten times or more. The chain employs TRBV12-3 or TRBV12-4 and TRBJ2-6; perhaps TRBD2 as D (5 bases). This CDR3 spans 19 amino acids. V was trimmed by 3 bases and J by 0 bases, leaving 18 bases between them. Here the CDR3 DNA reads TGTGCCAGCAGTTTGGCCCCAGGAGGCGAGGACTCTGGGGCCAACGTCCTGACTTTC. Its protein product is CASSLAPGGEDSGANVLTF.

The sample holds a few counts of this clonotype. CDR3 in amino acids: CASSFSDRGHYGYTF. The CDR3 bases are TGTGCCAGCAGCTTTTCCGACAGGGGACACTATGGCTACACCTTC. This chain connects TRBV5-4 to TRBJ1-2; TRBD1 matches 8 bases. CDR3 size: 15 residues. Germline CDR1 is SGHNT and CDR2 is YYREEE (reference sequence). V dropped 2 bases and J dropped 3; count of bases not matched to a gene: 6.

The rearrangement joins TRBV6-5 to TRBJ2-2; D is uncertain. CDR3 length equals 13 residues. V was clipped by 6 bases and J by 6 bases, with 11 bases between them. The germline V gene encodes CDR1 MNHEY and CDR2 SVGAGI. The CDR3 nucleotides are TGTGCCAGCAGCCAGCTTAGCCCCGGGGAGCTGTTTTTT. Protein sequence: CASSQLSPGELFF.

This clonotype has at least ten counts. J is TRBJ2-5 and V is TRBV5-1; weak D call: TRBD2 (5 bases). Trimming cost V 2 bases and J 1 base, with 15 bases left between them. Germline values: CDR1 SGHRS, CDR2 YFSETQ. The CDR3 sequence is 16 residues long. The CDR3 loop reads CASSFPPREIQETQYF. The CDR3 DNA is TGCGCCAGCAGCTTCCCCCCTAGGGAGATCCAAGAGACCCAGTACTTC. The full variable domain, its missing parts supplied by reference TRBV5-1 and TRBJ2-5, is KAGVTQTPRYLIKTRGQQVTLSCSPISGHRSVSWYQQTPGQGLQFLFEYFSETQRNKGNFPGRFSGRQFSNSRSEMNVSTLELGDSALYLCASSFPPREIQETQYFGPGTRLLVL.

The CDR3 nucleotides read TGTGCCAGCAGCGTAGAAATGACAGGGGTCGAGCAGTACTTC. It translates to CASSVEMTGVEQYF. The chain carries TRBV9 and TRBJ2-7; TRBD1 aligns across 8 bases. Per the germline V gene, CDR1 is SGDLS and CDR2 is YYNGEE. This CDR3 has 14 residues. J was trimmed by 6 bases and V by 0 bases; bases with no gene match: 5.

This clonotype turned up a few times. The rearrangement links TRBV3-1 to TRBJ1-1; a possible D gene is TRBD1 (5 bases). The CDR3 is made up of 18 amino acids. Trimming removed 0 bases at V and 11 bases at J, with 28 bases between. Per the germline V gene, CDR1 is LGHDT and CDR2 is YNNKEL (reference sequence). The CDR3 bases are TGTGCCAGCAGCCAAGATTTTGGGCAGGGCGATGCCTCAGCGTGGGCTTTCTTT. Translation gives CASSQDFGQGDASAWAFF.

This rearrangement joins TRBV5-6 to TRBJ1-4; 7 nucleotides agree with TRBD1. J lost 8 bases, V lost 4 bases, and 14 bases had no gene match. Germline loops: CDR1 SGHDT, CDR2 YYEEEE. This CDR3 has 16 amino acids. This CDR3 is CASSHAGSGGNEKLFF. The CDR3 bases are TGTGCCAGCAGCCATGCAGGGTCAGGGGGAAACGAAAAACTGTTTTTT.

This clonotype came up a few times. The CDR3: CASSQDNGVAGVQETQYF. The CDR3 DNA reads TGCGCCAGCAGCCAAGATAACGGAGTAGCGGGAGTTCAAGAGACCCAGTACTTC. V gene TRBV4-3 combines with J gene TRBJ2-5; 9 bases match TRBD2. Germline CDR1 reads LGHNA; CDR2 reads YSLEER. V gave up 0 bases and J gave up 2 bases; unmatched junction bases: 10. The CDR3 contains 18 residues.